This T cell receptor beta chain is from a study of tumor and adjacent non-tumor tissue in lung cancer. At the level of the study: Patients comprised about a dozen adenocarcinoma, a couple of squamous cell carcinoma and 1 small cell lung cancer. About 4.2 million productive TCRbeta reads were obtained per sample on average.

This CDR3 comprises 15 residues. From germline, CDR1 is SGHRS and CDR2 YFSETQ. The junction had 6 bases not matched to a gene; V was cut back by 4 bases and J by 5 bases. The library came from three nested PCR rounds adapted from ARM-PCR protocols. Each CDR3 protein gets one entry after TCRdb re-called the multiplex PCR reads with MiXCR. This sample carries roughly 120,000 distinct CDR3 sequences, about 63% of them seen once, and the ten largest clones take around 19%. This sample's RNA came from whole unsorted tissue. This non-tumor lung sample came from over 3 cm beyond the tumor edge. What was sequenced was distant non-tumor lung tissue. This clonotype was sampled from a man between 60 and 70 years old with non-small cell lung cancer. The rearrangement links TRBV5-1 to TRBJ2-1; the match to TRBD2 covers 10 bases. CDR3 DNA: TGCGCCAGCAGCATCCTAGCGGGAGTCAACAATGAGCAGTTCTTC. This encodes CASSILAGVNNEQFF.